Listed below are T cell receptor beta chains from one sample, sequenced in a study of cytomegalovirus exposure and HLA in healthy donors. Profiled with immunoSEQ multiplex PCR; TCRdb holds only in-frame clones, not every one. The sample shows 150,000 or so clones, around 76% of them seen only once. The specimen sequenced was PBMCs. These receptors were obtained from a female donor in good health and CMV-seronegative. The CDR3 runs from the conserved cysteine through the conserved F or W. A D gene is named only where the DNA matches it firmly. A clone size is listed for some rows: how often the clone was seen (once, few, many), or a class if it is expanded.

cdr3_aa cdr3_nt v_call d_call j_call clone_size
CASSLGQGEKLFF TGCGCCAGCAGCTTGGGACAGGGTGAAAAACTGTTTTTT TRBV5-1 TRBD1 TRBJ1-4 .
CASSHRGSSYEQYF TGCGCCAGCAGCCACAGGGGGAGCTCCTACGAGCAGTACTTC TRBV4-1 TRBD1 TRBJ2-7 once
CASSPSGREWYNEQFF TGTGCCAGCAGCCCGTCTGGGAGGGAGTGGTACAATGAGCAGTTCTTC TRBV9 TRBD2 TRBJ2-1 .
CASKRTDYQPQHF TGTGCCAGCAAACGGACAGACTATCAGCCCCAGCATTTT TRBV2 . TRBJ1-5 .
CASSYRLTGGADEKLFF TGTGCCAGCAGCTATAGGCTTACAGGGGGCGCGGATGAAAAACTGTTTTTT TRBV5-6 TRBD1 TRBJ1-4 .
CASSSGGRETQYF TGTGCCAGCAGCTCAGGGGGTCGGGAGACCCAGTACTTC TRBV2 TRBD1 TRBJ2-5 .
CAWNPRDSGVRNNEQFF TGTGCCTGGAACCCCAGAGATAGCGGGGTTAGGAACAATGAGCAGTTCTTC TRBV30 TRBD2 TRBJ2-1 .
CASSKTGDYGYTF TGTGCCAGCAGCAAGACAGGGGACTATGGCTACACCTTC TRBV9 TRBD1 TRBJ1-2 .
CSAPNLGEQFF TGCAGTGCGCCGAATTTGGGCGAGCAGTTCTTC TRBV20-1 . TRBJ2-1 .
CASSDSGGGSTGELFF TGTGCCAGCAGTGACTCGGGGGGAGGGAGCACCGGGGAGCTGTTTTTT TRBV6-4 TRBD2 TRBJ2-2 many
CASSELGTSSYEQYF TGTGCCAGCAGTGAATTGGGGACTAGCTCTTACGAGCAGTACTTC TRBV2 TRBD2 TRBJ2-7 .
CATSSGTGERTEAFF TGTGCCACCAGCAGCGGGACAGGGGAACGCACTGAAGCTTTCTTT TRBV15 TRBD1 TRBJ1-1 few
CASSLGQGLNTEAFF TGTGCCAGCAGCTTAGGGCAGGGCCTGAACACTGAAGCTTTCTTT TRBV7-2 . TRBJ1-1 .